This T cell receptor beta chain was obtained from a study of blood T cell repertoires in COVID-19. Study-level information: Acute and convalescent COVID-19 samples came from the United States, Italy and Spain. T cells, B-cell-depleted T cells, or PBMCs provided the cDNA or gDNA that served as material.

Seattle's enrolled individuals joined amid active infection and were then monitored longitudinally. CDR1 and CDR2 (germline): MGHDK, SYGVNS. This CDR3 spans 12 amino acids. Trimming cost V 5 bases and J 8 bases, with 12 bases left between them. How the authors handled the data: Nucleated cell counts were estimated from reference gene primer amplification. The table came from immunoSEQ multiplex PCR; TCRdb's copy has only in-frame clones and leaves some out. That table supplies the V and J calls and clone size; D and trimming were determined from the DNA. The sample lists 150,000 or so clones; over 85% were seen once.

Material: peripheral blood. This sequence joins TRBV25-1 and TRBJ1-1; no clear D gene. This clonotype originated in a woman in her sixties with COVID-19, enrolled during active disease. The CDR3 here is CASSRGSGEAFF. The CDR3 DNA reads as TGTGCCAGCAGTCGGGGTTCAGGAGAAGCTTTCTTT.